The clone carrying this T cell receptor beta chain came up many times. The antigen is unknown. Losses at the gene ends were 4 bases for V and 4 bases for J; bases not matched to a gene: 2. This CDR3 region has 14 residues. Germline CDR1 reads SGHTA; CDR2 reads FQGTGA. The data stem from a study of blood T cells in healthy people across ages. Total RNA amounts of at least 5.5 micrograms were extracted per sample. A second about 6 to 12 cycle PCR used barcoded and J-beta primers. Every cDNA molecule carried a tag from a template-switch adaptor bearing 12 random nucleotides. TCRdb reprocessed the 5' RACE reads via MiXCR and lists one record per CDR3 protein. The table has hundreds of thousands of distinct CDR3 sequences, 32% seen once. General study results and limits: In long-lived donors, naive CD4+ cell counts and diversity exceeded those of aged donors.

The sequenced material came from blood. This clonotype originated in a woman of 80 years or more in good health. The J gene is TRBJ2-1, the V gene TRBV7-3; the match to TRBD1 covers 9 bases. CDR3 loop: CASSSTGGYNEQFF. DNA of the CDR3: TGTGCCAGCAGCTCGACAGGGGGGTACAATGAGCAGTTCTTC.